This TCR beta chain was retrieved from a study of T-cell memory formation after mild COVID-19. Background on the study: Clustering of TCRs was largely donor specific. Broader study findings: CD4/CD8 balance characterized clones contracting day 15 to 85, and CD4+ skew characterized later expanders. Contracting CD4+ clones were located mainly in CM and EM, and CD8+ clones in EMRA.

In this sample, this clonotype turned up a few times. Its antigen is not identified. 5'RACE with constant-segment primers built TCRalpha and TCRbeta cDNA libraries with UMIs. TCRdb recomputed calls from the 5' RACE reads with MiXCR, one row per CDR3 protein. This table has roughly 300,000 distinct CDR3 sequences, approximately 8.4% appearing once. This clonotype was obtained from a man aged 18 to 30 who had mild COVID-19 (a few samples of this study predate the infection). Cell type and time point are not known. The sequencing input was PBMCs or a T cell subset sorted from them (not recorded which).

The CDR3 DNA reads as TGTGCCAGCACACAGGGGAGGTTGCAGCCCCAGCATTTT. Translation: CASTQGRLQPQHF. The chain is built from TRBV12-3 or TRBV12-4 and TRBJ1-5; 7 bases agree with TRBD1. The V gene end was trimmed by 7 bases and the J gene end by 7 bases; junction bases not matched to a gene: 7. CDR3 length equals 13 residues.